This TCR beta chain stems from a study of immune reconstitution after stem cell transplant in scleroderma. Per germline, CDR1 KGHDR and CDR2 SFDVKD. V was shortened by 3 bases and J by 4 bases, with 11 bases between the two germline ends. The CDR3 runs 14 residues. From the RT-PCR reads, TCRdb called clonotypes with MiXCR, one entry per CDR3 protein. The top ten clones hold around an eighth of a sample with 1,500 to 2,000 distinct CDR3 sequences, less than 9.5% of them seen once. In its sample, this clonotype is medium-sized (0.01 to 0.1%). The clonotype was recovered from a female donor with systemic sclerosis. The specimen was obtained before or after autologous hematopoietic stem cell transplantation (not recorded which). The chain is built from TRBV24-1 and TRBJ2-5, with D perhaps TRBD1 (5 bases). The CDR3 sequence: CATSDRLQGETQYF. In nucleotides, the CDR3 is TGTGCCACCAGTGATCGGCTCCAGGGAGAGACCCAGTACTTC.